One sample yielded the 10 T cell receptor beta chains listed below, sequenced in a study of spatial heterogeneity in lung cancer. These receptors have no known antigen. Notes on the study in general: Tumor mutation count correlated with how many alpha and beta TCRs expanded intratumorally.

Time point: sample taken at primary tumor resection. TCRdb re-analysed the 5' RACE reads in MiXCR, keeping a single row per CDR3 protein. The sample holds 3,500 to 4,000 distinct CDR3 sequences; approximately 5.5% are singletons and the top ten take around 33%. This material consisted of lung tumor tissue, taken at surgery. The source is a female donor with early-stage non-small cell lung cancer.

Judged by abundance, this clonotype is medium-sized. The size of this beta chain means little, since it is a stray read in a library made for alpha chains. The gene calls are TRBV4-2 and TRBJ2-3, with 11 bases identical to TRBD2. The germline V gene encodes CDR1 LGHNA and CDR2 YNFKEQ. The J segment lost 5 bases and the V segment lost 1 base, leaving 14 bases of the junction unmatched. The CDR3 contains 19 residues. The chain's CDR3 is CASSQGARATSGSVDTQYF. CDR3 sequence (DNA): TGTGCCAGCAGCCAAGGCGCGAGGGCTACTAGCGGGAGTGTAGATACGCAGTATTTT.

This clonotype is labeled as medium-sized (0.01 to 0.1%). Found in a library prepared for alpha chains, this beta chain is an off-target read, and its abundance has little meaning. The V call is TRBV5-4, the J call TRBJ1-2, with D unresolved. Trimming shortened V by 1 base and J by 7 bases, and 8 bases separated the two germline ends. Germline V lookup: CDR1 SGHNT, CDR2 YYREEE (reference sequence). CDR3 size: 12 residues. CDR3 bases: TGTGCCAGCAGCTTGCCTCAGACTGGCTACACCTTC. This sequence encodes CASSLPQTGYTF.

Of note for this clonotype: Within a library made for alpha chains, this beta chain is off target, and its count is uninformative. The rearrangement joins TRBV12-3 or TRBV12-4 to TRBJ1-1, with a tentative D call TRBD1 (5 bases). Trimming took off 4 bases at V and 5 bases at J, with 11 bases between the two ends. The CDR3 has 13 amino acids. CDR3: CASSSLYRTEAFF. CDR3 coding DNA: TGTGCCAGCAGTTCCCTTTACAGGACTGAAGCTTTCTTT.

This clonotype was seen at least ten times. Because this beta chain is a stray read in a library intended to capture alpha chains, its abundance should not be given much weight. This rearrangement joins TRBV12-3 or TRBV12-4 to TRBJ1-2, with D perhaps TRBD1 (6 bases). This CDR3 has 14 residues. V lost 6 bases and J 2 bases, leaving 13 bases between the germline ends. The CDR3 is CASSTGTGNYGYTF. The CDR3 bases are TGTGCCAGCAGCACAGGGACCGGAAACTATGGCTACACCTTC.

This clonotype counts as medium-sized. This beta chain appears as a stray read in a library generated for alpha chains; its size is not informative. This chain uses TRBV6-2 or TRBV6-3 with TRBJ1-5; tentative D call: TRBD1 (5 bases). V lost 6 bases and J 6 bases, leaving 18 bases between the germline ends. Germline V gene data show CDR1 as MNHEY and CDR2 as SVGEGT. The CDR3 has 15 amino acids. This chain's CDR3 is CASRGDSNHGQPQHF. DNA for the CDR3: TGTGCCAGCAGGGGAGACAGTAACCACGGTCAGCCCCAGCATTTT.

By frequency in the sample, this clonotype is medium-sized. This beta chain came through as a stray read in a library set up for alpha chains, and its size says little. The chain employs TRBV10-3 and TRBJ2-1; 10 positions match TRBD2. Germline CDR1 is ENHRY and CDR2 is SYGVKD. The length of the CDR3 is 14 residues. V lost 10 bases and J lost 2; bases outside the gene matches: 5. CDR3 nucleotide sequence: TGTGCCACTAGGACTAGCGGAGCCTACAATGAGCAGTTCTTC. Translation gives CATRTSGAYNEQFF.

This clonotype is medium-sized within its sample. This beta chain is off target for a library built for alpha chains, so its abundance means little. The V gene is TRBV14, the J gene TRBJ2-5, with a possible D match to TRBD2 (5 bases). This CDR3 is 16 amino acids long. The V gene lost 3 bases and the J gene lost 0 bases, with 14 bases spanning the gap. Germline V gene lookup returns CDR1 SGHDN and CDR2 FVKESK. The CDR3 region has the DNA TGTGCCAGCAGCCATCGGGGTTTGCTGTACCAAGAGACCCAGTACTTC. As protein: CASSHRGLLYQETQYF.

This clonotype appeared many times. This beta chain represents an off-target read in a library built for alpha chains; its size is of limited meaning. J is TRBJ2-7 and V is TRBV20-1; 11 positions agree with TRBD2. The CDR3 runs to 16 residues. Unmatched junction bases numbered 8, after V lost 1 base and J lost 3 bases. Germline V CDR1 and CDR2: DFQATT, SNEGSKA (reference sequence). The CDR3 reads CSARGRTSGPFYEQYF. In nucleotides, the CDR3 is TGCAGTGCTAGAGGAAGGACTAGCGGGCCTTTCTACGAGCAGTACTTC.

Judged by abundance, this clonotype is medium-sized. Little can be read into the size of this beta chain, an off-target read in a library designed for alpha chains. The V and J genes are TRBV20-1 and TRBJ1-1; D remains ambiguous. Per germline, CDR1 DFQATT and CDR2 SNEGSKA (reference sequence). This CDR3 has 13 amino acids. The V and J ends lost 5 bases and 2 bases respectively, with 12 bases between them. The CDR3 here is CSAHNSVNTEAFF. The CDR3 region has the DNA TGCAGTGCTCACAACTCGGTCAACACTGAAGCTTTCTTT.

By frequency in the sample, this clonotype is medium-sized. This beta chain is an unintended read in a library built for alpha chains; its size means little. The chain has TRBV10-2 and TRBJ1-1; unclear D gene. The CDR3 is 13 residues long. With 4 bases removed from V and 1 base from J, the gap between germline ends came to 7 bases. Germline CDR1 is WSHSY and CDR2 is SAAADI. In nucleotides, the CDR3 is TGCGCCAGCAGTGTACAAAAGAACACTGAAGCTTTCTTT. Encoded protein: CASSVQKNTEAFF.